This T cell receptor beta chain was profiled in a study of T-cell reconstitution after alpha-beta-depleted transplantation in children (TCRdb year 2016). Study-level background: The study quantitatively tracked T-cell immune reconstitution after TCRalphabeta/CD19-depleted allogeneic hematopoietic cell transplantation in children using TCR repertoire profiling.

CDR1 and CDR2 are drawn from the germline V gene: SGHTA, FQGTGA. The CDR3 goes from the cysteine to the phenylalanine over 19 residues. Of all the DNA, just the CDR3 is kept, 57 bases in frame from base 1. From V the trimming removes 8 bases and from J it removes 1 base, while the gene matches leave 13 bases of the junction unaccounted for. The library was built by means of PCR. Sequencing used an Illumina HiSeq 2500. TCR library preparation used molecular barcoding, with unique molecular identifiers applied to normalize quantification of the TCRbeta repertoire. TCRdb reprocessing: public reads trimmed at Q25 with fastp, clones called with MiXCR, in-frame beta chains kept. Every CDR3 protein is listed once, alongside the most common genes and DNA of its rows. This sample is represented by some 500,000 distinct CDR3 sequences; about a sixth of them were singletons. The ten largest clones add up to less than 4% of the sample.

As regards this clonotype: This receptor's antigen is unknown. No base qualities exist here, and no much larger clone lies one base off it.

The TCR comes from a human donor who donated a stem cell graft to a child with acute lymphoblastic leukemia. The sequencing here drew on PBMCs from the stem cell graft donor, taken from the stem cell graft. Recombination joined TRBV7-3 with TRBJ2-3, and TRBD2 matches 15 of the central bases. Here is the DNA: TGTGCCAGCTCGAGGACTAGCGGGAGGGCCTTTCTGGGCACAGATACGCAGTATTTT. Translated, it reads CASSRTSGRAFLGTDTQYF.